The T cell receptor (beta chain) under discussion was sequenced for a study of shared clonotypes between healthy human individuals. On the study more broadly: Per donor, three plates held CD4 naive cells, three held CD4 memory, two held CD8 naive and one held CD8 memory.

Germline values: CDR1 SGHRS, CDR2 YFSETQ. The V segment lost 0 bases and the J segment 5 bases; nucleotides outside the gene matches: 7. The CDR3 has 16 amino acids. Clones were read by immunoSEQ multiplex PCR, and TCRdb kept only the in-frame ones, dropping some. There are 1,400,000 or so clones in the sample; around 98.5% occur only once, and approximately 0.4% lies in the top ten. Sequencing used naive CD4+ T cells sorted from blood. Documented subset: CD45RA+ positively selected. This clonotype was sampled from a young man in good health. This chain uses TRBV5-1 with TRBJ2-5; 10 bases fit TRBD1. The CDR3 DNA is TGCGCCAGCAGCTTGGCCGGGACAGGGGTTCAGGAGACCCAGTACTTC. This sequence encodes CASSLAGTGVQETQYF.